This TCR beta chain originates from a study of response to subunit inactivated influenza vaccine. TCRdb reprocessed the RT-PCR reads with MiXCR, giving one entry per CDR3 protein. The repertoire holds more than 700,000 distinct CDR3 sequences, about 20% seen once, with 10% to 13% in the top ten. The sample holds a few counts of this clonotype. Its target is not known. The CDR3 totals 15 residues. Germline V CDR1 and CDR2: DFQATT, SNEGSKA (reference sequence). Findings and caveats of the study: Researchers suggested that each seasonal influenza vaccination recruits few new T cells.

This receptor was taken from a man over 45 who received an inactivated influenza vaccine. This specimen consisted of PBMCs from blood, obtained less than 6 days after vaccination. The chain recombines TRBV20-1 with TRBJ2-1, with D perhaps TRBD1 or TRBD2 (5 bases each). The CDR3 here is CSGTRDWNSYNEQFF. The CDR3 bases are TGCAGCGGGACCCGAGACTGGAACTCCTACAATGAGCAGTTCTTC.